The 29 T cell receptor beta chains given below trace back to one sample, sequenced in a study of cytomegalovirus exposure and HLA in healthy donors. PCR employed 60 Vbeta and 13 Jbeta primers. Here immunoSEQ multiplex PCR was the method, and the copy in TCRdb shows in-frame clones only, minus some. The table lists more than 100,000 clones, about 64% of them singletons. Sample: PBMCs. The source of these receptors is a woman aged 40 to 49 in good health and CMV-seronegative.

This clone has just one count. The J gene is TRBJ1-1, the V gene TRBV7-3; 11 bases match TRBD1. With 0 bases clipped from V and 6 bases from J, the junction kept 9 bases outside the gene matches. This CDR3 contains 17 residues. Germline CDR1 SGHTA, CDR2 FQGTGA. The CDR3 region is CASSLTSDRGRRAEAFF. CDR3 DNA sequence: TGTGCCAGCAGCTTAACATCGGACAGGGGGCGCCGGGCTGAAGCTTTCTTT.

The chain links TRBV7-9 to TRBJ2-6; D might be TRBD1 (6 bases). CDR1 SEHNR and CDR2 FQNEAQ come from the germline V gene (reference sequence). The V gene lost 8 bases and the J gene lost 4 bases, with 15 bases spanning the gap. The CDR3 contains 15 residues. CDR3 region: CASSKYRAGANVLTF. In DNA form, the CDR3 reads TGTGCCAGCTCTAAATACAGGGCCGGGGCCAACGTCCTGACTTTC.

This clone appeared a few times. V is TRBV28 and J is TRBJ1-4; 8 positions match TRBD1. CDR1 is MDHEN and CDR2 is SYDVKM in the germline V gene. This CDR3 comprises 18 residues. The V and J ends lost 4 bases and 10 bases, in that order; junction bases with no gene match: 20. Written as DNA, the CDR3 is TGTGCCAGCAGTTCCGCCTTAGGACAGGGCCCTCTGGGGGGAAAACTGTTTTTT. Protein product: CASSSALGQGPLGGKLFF.

This clone was counted only a few times. This chain links TRBV2 with TRBJ2-5, with D possibly being TRBD2 (8 bases). Trimming left V 9 bases short and J 9 bases short, with 35 bases between. Germline CDR1 SNHLY, CDR2 FYNNEI. This CDR3 is 18 amino acids long. The CDR3 coding sequence is TGTGCCAGTCAGACAGGGAGGTTGATCGCGGGGGGACCCCAGGCCCAGTACTTC. It translates to CASQTGRLIAGGPQAQYF.

The rearrangement links TRBV2 to TRBJ1-1; perhaps TRBD1 as D (5 bases). The germline V gene encodes CDR1 SNHLY and CDR2 FYNNEI. The CDR3 runs 13 residues. Between the trimmed V and J ends, which lost 8 bases and 8 bases, there was a span of 18 bases. In DNA form, the CDR3 reads TGTGCCAGCGGGGGACTTCCCTCGGTGGAAGCTTTCTTT. As protein: CASGGLPSVEAFF.

This clone was found a few times. The chain joins TRBV4-3 to TRBJ2-2; TRBD1 matches 9 bases. In germline, CDR1 is LGHNA, CDR2 YSLEER. This CDR3 contains 15 residues. The J segment lost 7 bases and the V segment lost 4 bases, leaving 7 bases of the junction unmatched. The DNA for the CDR3 is TGCGCCAGCAGCCCAACAGGGGGCAGAGGCGGGGAGCTGTTTTTT. This encodes CASSPTGGRGGELFF.

This chain links TRBV10-3 with TRBJ1-1; 9 positions match TRBD1. The CDR3 sequence is 15 residues long. Germline CDR1 ENHRY, CDR2 SYGVKD. After removal of 6 bases from V and 5 bases from J, the junction contained 10 bases not matched to a gene. The CDR3 nucleotides read TGTGCCATCAGCTCGGACAGGGGCTCGAGAACTGAAGCTTTCTTT. Translating it yields CAISSDRGSRTEAFF.

V gene TRBV7-3 combines with J gene TRBJ1-6; 10 nucleotides line up with TRBD1. The CDR3 runs 17 residues. The germline gives CDR1 SGHTA, CDR2 FQGTGA. The J segment lost 11 bases and the V segment lost 2 bases, leaving 12 bases of the junction unmatched. CDR3 DNA: TGTGCCAGCAGCTTAGCCCCCCAGAGACAGGGGGCGACACCCCTCCACTTT. Amino acids: CASSLAPQRQGATPLHF.

This clone was picked up one time. The chain combines TRBV5-1 with TRBJ2-1, with 10 bases matching TRBD2. Germline V gives CDR1 SGHRS, CDR2 YFSETQ. This CDR3 comprises 15 residues. The V and J ends lost 0 bases and 12 bases, in that order; junction bases with no gene match: 9. The CDR3 here is CASSLAGTSARTQFF. The CDR3 DNA reads TGCGCCAGCAGCTTGGCCGGGACTAGCGCCCGGACGCAGTTCTTC.

This clone was seen only a few times. This chain joins TRBV19 and TRBJ1-5; D may be TRBD1 (5 bases). V lost 0 bases and J 2 bases, leaving 11 bases between the germline ends. Germline CDR1 LNHDA, CDR2 SQIVND (reference sequence). The CDR3 length is 16 residues. The CDR3 bases are TGTGCCAGTAGTATAGATCCGGGGGAGGGCAATCAGCCCCAGCATTTT. Protein sequence: CASSIDPGEGNQPQHF.

The V call is TRBV6-1, the J call TRBJ1-5; TRBD1 matches at 8 bases. CDR3 length: 16 amino acids. Germline CDR1 and CDR2: MNHNS and SASEGT. The trim removed 4 bases at V and 8 bases at J, leaving 13 bases unmatched. The CDR3 DNA follows: TGTGCCAGCAGTGGGACAGGGTCGAGGGCCCACGAGCCCCAGCATTTT. As protein: CASSGTGSRAHEPQHF.

This clone came up a few times. The CDR3 protein is CASSRRQGGTEAFF. The CDR3 region has the DNA TGTGCCAGCAGTAGACGACAGGGCGGCACTGAAGCTTTCTTT. The V and J genes are TRBV6-6 and TRBJ1-1; 7 nucleotides agree with TRBD1. The junction had 7 bases not matched to a gene; V was cut back by 5 bases and J by 4 bases. This CDR3 is built from 14 residues. Per the germline V gene, CDR1 is MNHNY and CDR2 is SVGAGI (reference sequence).

V is TRBV5-1 and J is TRBJ1-1; maybe TRBD1 (5 bases). Germline V lookup: CDR1 SGHRS, CDR2 YFSETQ. The CDR3 is 15 residues long. V was shortened by 2 bases and J by 5 bases, with 16 bases between the two germline ends. The CDR3 DNA reads TGCGCCAGCAGCTTACAGTCTTCCGGGGGGACTGAAGCTTTCTTT. Translation: CASSLQSSGGTEAFF.

V usage is TRBV19 and J usage is TRBJ1-2; D call uncertain. This CDR3 comprises 12 residues. Germline loops: CDR1 LNHDA, CDR2 SQIVND (reference sequence). CDR3 in DNA: TGTGCTCCGCTCCGGAGGGACTATGGCTACACCTTC. This translates into CAPLRRDYGYTF.

J is TRBJ2-1 and V is TRBV29-1, with 10 bases lining up with TRBD2. The V and J ends lost 4 bases and 12 bases, in that order; junction bases with no gene match: 6. Germline loops: CDR1 SQVTM, CDR2 ANQGSEA. The CDR3 runs to 12 residues. CDR3 sequence: CSVVSGGTGQFF. CDR3 sequence (DNA): TGCAGCGTTGTTAGCGGGGGGACAGGGCAGTTCTTC.

The rearrangement uses TRBV19 and TRBJ1-2; perhaps TRBD1 as D (6 bases). Germline V gene sequence: CDR1 LNHDA, CDR2 SQIVND (reference sequence). V lost 1 base, J lost 5 bases, and 11 bases lay in between. The CDR3 is made up of 14 amino acids. Here the CDR3 reads CASSIAAGDYGYTF. The DNA for the CDR3 is TGTGCCAGTAGTATAGCAGCAGGGGATTATGGCTACACCTTC.

The rearrangement uses TRBV10-3 and TRBJ2-7; 8 bases line up with TRBD1. This CDR3 has 16 residues. With V trimmed by 0 bases and J by 3 bases, 7 bases remained unmatched. Germline loops: CDR1 ENHRY, CDR2 SYGVKD. Written as DNA, the CDR3 is TGTGCCATCAGTGAGTCCGGCGGACAGGGAGGCTACGAGCAGTACTTC. This gives the protein CAISESGGQGGYEQYF.

Comments on this clone: The same CDR3 also results from other DNA sequences found in this sample. This sequence joins TRBV4-1 and TRBJ2-5; 10 bases align to TRBD2. J was trimmed by 1 base and V by 1 base; bases with no gene match: 3. The length of the CDR3 is 16 residues. Germline values: CDR1 MGHRA, CDR2 YSYEKL. CDR3 region: CASSQGLAGGQETQYF. The CDR3, as DNA: TGCGCCAGCAGCCAAGGTTTAGCGGGGGGCCAAGAGACCCAGTACTTC.

V and J are TRBV9 and TRBJ1-1, with 8 bases that match TRBD1. Germline V gene data show CDR1 as SGDLS and CDR2 as YYNGEE. The CDR3 extends over 15 amino acids. With V trimmed by 7 bases and J by 0 bases, 8 bases remained unmatched. The CDR3: CASGRGPDLNTEAFF. The CDR3 DNA is TGTGCCAGCGGCAGGGGGCCCGACCTGAACACTGAAGCTTTCTTT.

The CDR3 sequence: CASSVTSNEQFF. DNA for the CDR3: TGTGCCAGCAGTGTTACCAGTAATGAGCAGTTCTTC. V gene TRBV2 combines with J gene TRBJ2-1; no clear D. The CDR3 covers 12 residues. The germline V and J ends were trimmed by 4 bases and 7 bases, with 8 bases remaining between them. Germline CDR1 reads SNHLY; CDR2 reads FYNNEI.

The rearrangement links TRBV18 to TRBJ1-1; TRBD1 matches at 7 bases. Trimming cost V 3 bases and J 2 bases; bases outside gene matches: 9. Germline V CDR1 and CDR2: KGHSH, LQKENI. The CDR3 runs to 16 residues. The CDR3 bases are TGTGCCAGCTCACCCTCCGTAGGGGGCAGAAACACTGAAGCTTTCTTT. Protein: CASSPSVGGRNTEAFF.

The gene calls are TRBV28 and TRBJ2-5; 8 bases are shared with TRBD1. Germline lookup yields CDR1 MDHEN and CDR2 SYDVKM. CDR3 length equals 15 residues. Losses at the gene ends were 6 bases for V and 7 bases for J; bases not matched to a gene: 13. The CDR3 coding sequence is TGTGCCAGCAGGCGGTTAGGCAGGGGGCAGGGGACCCAGTACTTC. It specifies CASRRLGRGQGTQYF.

This clone was counted only a few times. The chain recombines TRBV5-4 with TRBJ2-7; D is uncertain. The CDR3 consists of 14 residues. Per germline, CDR1 SGHNT and CDR2 YYREEE (reference sequence). Deletions cut 0 bases from V and 0 bases from J, with 7 bases between. Written as DNA, the CDR3 is TGTGCCAGCAGCTTGGGAAGGAGCTCCTACGAGCAGTACTTC. Its protein product is CASSLGRSSYEQYF.

This clone was seen only a few times. The chain joins TRBV5-4 to TRBJ2-2; the match to TRBD2 covers 8 bases. The V gene end was trimmed by 10 bases and the J gene end by 4 bases; junction bases not matched to a gene: 12. Germline values: CDR1 SGHNT, CDR2 YYREEE (reference sequence). The CDR3 is 15 residues long. The CDR3 loop is CAGYSGTSPTGELFF. CDR3 bases: TGTGCCGGTTATTCCGGGACTAGTCCCACCGGGGAGCTGTTTTTT.

The chain combines TRBV5-5 with TRBJ2-3; a possible D gene is TRBD2 (6 bases). This CDR3 has 14 residues. The germline gives CDR1 SGHKS, CDR2 YYEKEE (reference sequence). V lost 4 bases and J lost 4, with 13 bases in between. The DNA for the CDR3 is TGTGCCAGCAGCCCGTGGGGGGACCCAGATACGCAGTATTTT. Amino acid sequence: CASSPWGDPDTQYF. The full variable domain, with the rest looked up from reference TRBV5-5 and TRBJ2-3, is DAGVTQSPTHLIKTRGQQVTLRCSPISGHKSVSWYQQVLGQGPQFIFQYYEKEERGRGNFPDRFSARQFPNYSSELNVNALLLGDSALYLCASSPWGDPDTQYFGPGTRLTVL.

The chain is built from TRBV11-2 and TRBJ1-2; no clear D. The CDR3 extends over 12 amino acids. The V end was cut by 4 bases, the J end by 8 bases, with 11 bases between. Germline V gene data show CDR1 as SGHAT and CDR2 as FQNNGV. The CDR3 spells CASSYEVRGYTF. The CDR3, as DNA: TGTGCCAGCAGCTACGAGGTCCGCGGCTACACCTTC.

The chain is built from TRBV18 and TRBJ2-5; TRBD1 agrees at 7 bases. This CDR3 region has 14 residues. Germline V lookup: CDR1 KGHSH, CDR2 LQKENI. Unmatched junction bases numbered 5, after V lost 2 bases and J lost 5 bases. CDR3 nucleotide sequence: TGTGCCAGCTCACCAGACAGGGTGGTGGAGACCCAGTACTTC. Translating it yields CASSPDRVVETQYF.

The rearrangement joins TRBV5-4 to TRBJ2-2, with 8 positions matching TRBD2. The CDR3 contains 15 residues. Germline CDR1 and CDR2: SGHNT and YYREEE (reference sequence). With 3 bases clipped from V and 1 base from J, the junction kept 2 bases outside the gene matches. CDR3 sequence: CASSSGGENTGELFF. CDR3 DNA sequence: TGTGCCAGCAGCTCCGGGGGGGAGAACACCGGGGAGCTGTTTTTT.

The chain links TRBV30 to TRBJ2-2; D is perhaps TRBD2 (5 bases). CDR3 length: 12 amino acids. The V gene lost 2 bases and the J gene lost 5 bases, with 6 bases spanning the gap. Germline loops: CDR1 GTSNPN, CDR2 SVGIG (reference sequence). The CDR3 DNA sequence: TGTGCCTGGAGTTGGAGGACCGGGGAGCTGTTTTTT. Encoded protein: CAWSWRTGELFF.